The present T cell receptor beta chain was sequenced within a study of blood T cell repertoires in COVID-19. Profiled with immunoSEQ multiplex PCR; TCRdb holds only in-frame clones, not every one. The data hold about 460,000 clones, with about nine tenths observed a single time. Adults between about 18 and 89 years of age took part from more than 20 US areas. Germline V gene lookup returns CDR1 SGHRS and CDR2 YFSETQ. This CDR3 region has 15 residues. V shed 0 bases and J 5 bases; nucleotides not matched to a gene: 7. This TCR was recovered from a woman aged 55-75 years who had recovered from COVID-19. The chain couples TRBV5-1 to TRBJ2-7, with 8 bases that match TRBD1. Specimen: PBMCs or T cells enriched from blood (not recorded which). CDR3 amino acids: CASSLDHRGAHEQYF. In DNA, the CDR3 is TGCGCCAGCAGCTTGGACCACAGGGGGGCCCACGAGCAGTACTTC.